This T cell receptor beta chain is from a study of cytomegalovirus exposure and HLA in healthy donors. The PCR employed 60 Vbeta primers together with 13 Jbeta primers. Clones were sequenced by immunoSEQ multiplex PCR, and TCRdb holds only the in-frame ones, with some missing. The table lists 200,000 to 300,000 clones, 80% to 90% of them singletons. The CDR3 totals 15 residues. The germline CDR1 and CDR2 sequences are ENHRY and SYGVKD. Trimming left V 4 bases short and J 8 bases short, with 18 bases between. This clone was counted only a few times. The chain uses TRBV10-3 and TRBJ2-1, with D possibly being TRBD2 (6 bases). The receptor was derived from a middle-aged woman in good health and CMV-seropositive. Source material: PBMCs. CDR3 sequence reads: CAISATGGSDDEQFF. The CDR3 DNA sequence: TGTGCCATCAGTGCGACTGGAGGGAGTGACGATGAGCAGTTCTTC.